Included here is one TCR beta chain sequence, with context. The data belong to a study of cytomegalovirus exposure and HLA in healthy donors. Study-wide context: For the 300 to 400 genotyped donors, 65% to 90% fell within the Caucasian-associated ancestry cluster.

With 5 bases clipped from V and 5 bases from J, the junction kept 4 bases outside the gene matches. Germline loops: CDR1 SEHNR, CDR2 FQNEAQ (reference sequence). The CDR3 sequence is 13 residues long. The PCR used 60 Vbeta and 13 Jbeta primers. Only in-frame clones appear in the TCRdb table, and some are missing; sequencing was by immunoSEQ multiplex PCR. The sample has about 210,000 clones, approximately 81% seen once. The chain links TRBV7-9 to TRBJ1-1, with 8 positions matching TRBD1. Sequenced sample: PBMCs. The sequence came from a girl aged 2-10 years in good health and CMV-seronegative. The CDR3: CASSQDRETEAFF. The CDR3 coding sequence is TGTGCCAGCAGCCAGGACAGGGAAACTGAAGCTTTCTTT.